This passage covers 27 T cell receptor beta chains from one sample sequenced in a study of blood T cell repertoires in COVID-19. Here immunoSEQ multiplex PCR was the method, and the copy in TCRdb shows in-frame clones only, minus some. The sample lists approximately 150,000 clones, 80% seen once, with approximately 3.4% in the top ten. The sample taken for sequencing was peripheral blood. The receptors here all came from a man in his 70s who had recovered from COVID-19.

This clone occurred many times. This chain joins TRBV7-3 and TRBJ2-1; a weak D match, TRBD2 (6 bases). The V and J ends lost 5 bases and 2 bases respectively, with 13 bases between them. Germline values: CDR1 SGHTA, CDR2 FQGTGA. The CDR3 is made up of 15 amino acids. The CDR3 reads CASSPGGSAYNEQFF. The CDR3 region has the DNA TGTGCCAGCAGCCCCGGAGGGTCCGCCTACAATGAGCAGTTCTTC.

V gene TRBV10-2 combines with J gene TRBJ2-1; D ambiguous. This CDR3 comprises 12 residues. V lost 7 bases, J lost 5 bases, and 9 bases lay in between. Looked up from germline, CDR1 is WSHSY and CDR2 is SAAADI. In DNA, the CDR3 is TGCGCCAGCACCTCTCCTCACAATGAGCAGTTCTTC. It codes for CASTSPHNEQFF.

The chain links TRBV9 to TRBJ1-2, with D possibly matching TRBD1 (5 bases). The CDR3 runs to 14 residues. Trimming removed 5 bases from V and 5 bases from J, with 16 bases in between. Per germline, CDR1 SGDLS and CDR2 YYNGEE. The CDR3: CASRVGEGNYGYTF. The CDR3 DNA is TGTGCCAGCAGGGTGGGGGAGGGGAATTATGGCTACACCTTC.

CDR3 sequence reads: CASSLEGMNTEAFF. The CDR3 DNA sequence: TGCGCCAGCAGCTTGGAGGGGATGAACACTGAAGCTTTCTTT. The rearrangement joins TRBV5-1 to TRBJ1-1, with D tentatively TRBD1 (5 bases). The CDR3 loop spans 14 amino acids. V was trimmed by 0 bases and J by 0 bases, leaving 6 bases between them. In germline, CDR1 is SGHRS, CDR2 YFSETQ.

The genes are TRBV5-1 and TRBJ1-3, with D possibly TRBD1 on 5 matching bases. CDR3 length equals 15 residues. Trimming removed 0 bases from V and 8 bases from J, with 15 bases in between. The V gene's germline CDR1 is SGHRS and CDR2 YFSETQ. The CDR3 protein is CASSLGDQGRDTIYF. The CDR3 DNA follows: TGCGCCAGCAGCTTGGGAGACCAGGGTCGGGACACCATATATTTT. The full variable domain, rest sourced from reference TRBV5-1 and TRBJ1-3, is KAGVTQTPRYLIKTRGQQVTLSCSPISGHRSVSWYQQTPGQGLQFLFEYFSETQRNKGNFPGRFSGRQFSNSRSEMNVSTLELGDSALYLCASSLGDQGRDTIYFGEGSWLTVV.

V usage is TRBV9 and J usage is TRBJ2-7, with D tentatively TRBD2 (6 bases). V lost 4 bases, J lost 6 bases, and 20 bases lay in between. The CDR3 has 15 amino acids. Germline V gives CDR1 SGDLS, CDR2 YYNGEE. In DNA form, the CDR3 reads TGTGCCAGCAGCCCCTATCTGGAGGGGCCAGGCGAGCAGTACTTC. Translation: CASSPYLEGPGEQYF.

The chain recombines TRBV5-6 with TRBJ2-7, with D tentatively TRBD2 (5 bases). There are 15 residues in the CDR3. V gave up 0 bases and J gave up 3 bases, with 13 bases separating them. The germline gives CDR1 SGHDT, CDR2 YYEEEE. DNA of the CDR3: TGTGCCAGCAGCTTGGCCAGAGCGGTTGACTACGAGCAGTACTTC. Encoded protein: CASSLARAVDYEQYF.

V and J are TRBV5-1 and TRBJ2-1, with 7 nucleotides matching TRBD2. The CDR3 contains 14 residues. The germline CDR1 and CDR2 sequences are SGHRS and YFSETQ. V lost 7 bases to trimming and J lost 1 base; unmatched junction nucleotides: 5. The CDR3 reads CASGLAESYNEQFF. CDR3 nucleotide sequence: TGCGCCAGCGGCCTAGCGGAGTCCTACAATGAGCAGTTCTTC.

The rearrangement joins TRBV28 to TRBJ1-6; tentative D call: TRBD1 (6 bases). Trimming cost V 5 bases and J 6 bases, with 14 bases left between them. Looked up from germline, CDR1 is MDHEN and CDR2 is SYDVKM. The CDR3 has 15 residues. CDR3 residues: CASSPHRVSNSPLHF. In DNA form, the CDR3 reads TGTGCCAGCAGTCCACACAGGGTCTCTAATTCACCCCTCCACTTT.

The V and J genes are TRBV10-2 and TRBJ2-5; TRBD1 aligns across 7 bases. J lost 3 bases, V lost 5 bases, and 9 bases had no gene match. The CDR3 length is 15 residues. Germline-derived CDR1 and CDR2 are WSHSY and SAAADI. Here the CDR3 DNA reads TGCGCCAGCAGTATACAGGGGCGGACTGAAGAGACCCAGTACTTC. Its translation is CASSIQGRTEETQYF.

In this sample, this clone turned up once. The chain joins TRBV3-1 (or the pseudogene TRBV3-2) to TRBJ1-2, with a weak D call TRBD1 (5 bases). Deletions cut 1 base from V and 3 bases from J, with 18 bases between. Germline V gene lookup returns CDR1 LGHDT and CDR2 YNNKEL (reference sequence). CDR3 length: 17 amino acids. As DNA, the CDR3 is TGTGCCAGCAGCCAAGTTCTCCGGGGGTCATCTGACTATGGCTACACCTTC. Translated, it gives CASSQVLRGSSDYGYTF.

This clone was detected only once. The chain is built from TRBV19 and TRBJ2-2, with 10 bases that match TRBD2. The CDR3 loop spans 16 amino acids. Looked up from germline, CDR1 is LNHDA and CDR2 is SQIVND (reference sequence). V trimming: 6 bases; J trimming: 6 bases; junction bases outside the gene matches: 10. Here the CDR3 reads CASREGTSVKAGELFF. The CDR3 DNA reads TGTGCCAGTAGGGAAGGGACTAGCGTTAAGGCCGGGGAGCTGTTTTTT. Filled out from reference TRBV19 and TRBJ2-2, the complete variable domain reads DGGITQSPKYLFRKEGQNVTLSCEQNLNHDAMYWYRQDPGQGLRLIYYSQIVNDFQKGDIAEGYSVSREKKESFPLTVTSAQKNPTAFYLCASREGTSVKAGELFFGEGSRLTVL.

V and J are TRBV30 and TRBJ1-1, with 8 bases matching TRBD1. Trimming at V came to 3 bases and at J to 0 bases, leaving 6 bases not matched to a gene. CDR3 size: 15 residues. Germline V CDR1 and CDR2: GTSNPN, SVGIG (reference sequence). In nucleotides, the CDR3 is TGTGCCTGGAGAGGGACAGGAGGTATGAACACTGAAGCTTTCTTT. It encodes CAWRGTGGMNTEAFF.

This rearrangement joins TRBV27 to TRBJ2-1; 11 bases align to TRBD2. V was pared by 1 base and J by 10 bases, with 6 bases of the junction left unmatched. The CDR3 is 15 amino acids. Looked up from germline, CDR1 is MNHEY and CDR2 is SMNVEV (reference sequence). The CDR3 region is CASSLLLAGVQEQFF. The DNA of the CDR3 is TGTGCCAGCAGTTTATTACTAGCGGGAGTTCAGGAGCAGTTCTTC.

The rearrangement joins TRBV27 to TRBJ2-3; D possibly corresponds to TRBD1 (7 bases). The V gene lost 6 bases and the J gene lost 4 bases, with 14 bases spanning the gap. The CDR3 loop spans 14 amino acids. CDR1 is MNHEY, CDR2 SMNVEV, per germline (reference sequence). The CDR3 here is CASRDQGGPDTQYF. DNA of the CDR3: TGTGCCAGCAGAGACCAGGGGGGCCCAGATACGCAGTATTTT.

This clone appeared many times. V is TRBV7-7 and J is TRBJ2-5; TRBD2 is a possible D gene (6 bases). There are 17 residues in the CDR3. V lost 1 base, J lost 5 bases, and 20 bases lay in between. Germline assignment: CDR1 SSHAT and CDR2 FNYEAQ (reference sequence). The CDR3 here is CASSLEPGDFRRETQYF. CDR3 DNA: TGTGCCAGCAGCTTAGAGCCGGGGGACTTTAGGAGGGAGACCCAGTACTTC.

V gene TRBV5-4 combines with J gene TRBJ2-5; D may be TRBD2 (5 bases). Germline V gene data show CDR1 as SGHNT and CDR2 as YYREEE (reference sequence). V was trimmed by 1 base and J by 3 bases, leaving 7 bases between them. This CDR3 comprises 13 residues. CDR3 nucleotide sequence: TGTGCCAGCAGCTTGCGGGGAAAAGAGACCCAGTACTTC. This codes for CASSLRGKETQYF.

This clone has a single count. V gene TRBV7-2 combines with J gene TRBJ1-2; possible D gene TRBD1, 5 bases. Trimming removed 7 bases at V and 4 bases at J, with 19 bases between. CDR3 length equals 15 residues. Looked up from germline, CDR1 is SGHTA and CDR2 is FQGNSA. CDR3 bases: TGTGCCAGCACCCCAGAGCAGGGACTTCGCTATGGCTACACCTTC. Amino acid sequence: CASTPEQGLRYGYTF.

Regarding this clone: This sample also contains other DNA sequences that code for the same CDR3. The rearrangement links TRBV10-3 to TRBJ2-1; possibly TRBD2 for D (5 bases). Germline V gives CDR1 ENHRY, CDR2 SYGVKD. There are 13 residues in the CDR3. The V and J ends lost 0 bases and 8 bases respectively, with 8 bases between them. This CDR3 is CAISESNSDEQFF. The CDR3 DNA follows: TGTGCCATCAGTGAGTCGAATAGCGATGAGCAGTTCTTC.

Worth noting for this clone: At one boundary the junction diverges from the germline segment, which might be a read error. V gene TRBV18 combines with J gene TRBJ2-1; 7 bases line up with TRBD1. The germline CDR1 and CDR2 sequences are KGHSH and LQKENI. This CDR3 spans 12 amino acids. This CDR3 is CASSQGALSGVF. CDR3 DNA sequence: TGTGCCAGCTCACAGGGGGCCCTTTCAGGGGTCTTC.

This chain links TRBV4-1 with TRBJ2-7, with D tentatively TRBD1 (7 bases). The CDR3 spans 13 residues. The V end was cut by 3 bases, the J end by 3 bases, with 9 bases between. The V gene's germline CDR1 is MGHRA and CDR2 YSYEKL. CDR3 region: CASSQQGGYEQYF. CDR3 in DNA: TGCGCCAGCAGCCAGCAGGGGGGCTACGAGCAGTACTTC.

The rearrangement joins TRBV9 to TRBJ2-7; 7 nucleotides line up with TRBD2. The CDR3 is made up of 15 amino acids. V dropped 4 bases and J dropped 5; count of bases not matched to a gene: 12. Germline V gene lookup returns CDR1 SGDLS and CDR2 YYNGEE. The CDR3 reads CASSTRESGANEQYF. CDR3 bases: TGTGCCAGCAGCACCCGGGAGAGCGGGGCCAACGAGCAGTACTTC.

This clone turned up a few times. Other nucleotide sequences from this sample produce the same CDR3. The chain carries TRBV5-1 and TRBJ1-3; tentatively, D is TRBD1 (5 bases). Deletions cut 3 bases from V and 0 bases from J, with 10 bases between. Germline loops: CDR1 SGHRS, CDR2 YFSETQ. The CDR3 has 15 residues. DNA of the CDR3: TGCGCCAGCAGCTGGGGGGGAGACTCTGGAAACACCATATATTTT. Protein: CASSWGGDSGNTIYF.

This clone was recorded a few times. CDR3 sequence (DNA): TGTGCCAGCAGTACCGGGACAGGGCAGAACTATGGCTACACCTTC. Amino acid sequence: CASSTGTGQNYGYTF. The chain carries TRBV28 and TRBJ1-2; TRBD1 matches at 9 bases. Per germline, CDR1 MDHEN and CDR2 SYDVKM. V was pared by 5 bases and J by 2 bases, with 6 bases of the junction left unmatched. The CDR3 spans 15 residues.

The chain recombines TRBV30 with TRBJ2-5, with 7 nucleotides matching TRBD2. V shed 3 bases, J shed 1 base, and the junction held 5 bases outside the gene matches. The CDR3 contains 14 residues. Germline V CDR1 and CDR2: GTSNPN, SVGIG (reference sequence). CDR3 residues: CAWSGGFRQETQYF. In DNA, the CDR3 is TGTGCCTGGAGCGGGGGGTTCCGCCAAGAGACCCAGTACTTC.

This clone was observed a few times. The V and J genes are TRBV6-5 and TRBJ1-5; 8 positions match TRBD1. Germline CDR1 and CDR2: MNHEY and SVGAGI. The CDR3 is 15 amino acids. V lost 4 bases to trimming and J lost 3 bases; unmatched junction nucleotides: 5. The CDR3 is CASSSGTGFNQPQHF. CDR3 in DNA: TGTGCCAGCAGTTCGGGGACAGGCTTCAATCAGCCCCAGCATTTT.

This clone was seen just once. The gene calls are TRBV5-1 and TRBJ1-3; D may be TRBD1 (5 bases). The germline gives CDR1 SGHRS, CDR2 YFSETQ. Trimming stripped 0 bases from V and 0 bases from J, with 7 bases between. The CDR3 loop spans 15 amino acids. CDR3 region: CASSLETVSGNTIYF. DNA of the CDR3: TGCGCCAGCAGCTTGGAGACAGTCTCTGGAAACACCATATATTTT.